This T cell receptor (beta chain) appears in the sequencing data of a study of shared clonotypes between healthy human individuals. The CDR3 totals 17 residues. A word on this clone: Its target is not known.

Sorted-subset replicate PCR reactions contained 200 ng DNA, corresponding to roughly 29,000 T cell genomes. Generated by immunoSEQ multiplex PCR, the TCRdb table keeps only in-frame clones and is missing some. Here the sample spans approximately 840,000 clones, approximately 97% being singletons. Study findings and constraints: How much donors shared clonotypes was expected to be affected by sequencing depth.

CD45RO-negative CD8 cells positively selected for CCR7 made up the naive population, which excluded terminally differentiated effector memory CD45RA+ cells. Sequencing was carried out using naive CD8+ T cells sorted from blood. This chain links TRBV21-1 with TRBJ1-2; TRBD1 was called by the table and not checked on the DNA. TRBV21-1 is annotated as a pseudogene. The receptor was derived from a man aged 25 to 40 in good health. The chain's CDR3 is CASSQGRGTGPYYGYTF. DNA of the CDR3: TGTGCCAGCAGCCAAGGGAGGGGGACAGGGCCCTATTATGGCTACACCTTC.